This T cell receptor (beta chain) was captured by sequencing in a study of blood T cell repertoires in COVID-19. Turning to the study itself: COVID-19 samples collected from the United States, Italy and Spain covered acute and convalescent phases. Sources were T cells, B-cell-depleted T cells, or PBMCs; the material itself was cDNA or gDNA.

This clone was counted between two and nine times. Original analysis: For nucleated cells, counts were estimated from reference gene primer amplification. The repertoire was sequenced with immunoSEQ multiplex PCR; TCRdb's copy has only in-frame clones and lacks some. Clone size and V and J calls were adopted from that table, with D and trimming inferred from the DNA. The profile shows some 150,000 clones, more than 80% of them singletons. The germline gives CDR1 MNHEY, CDR2 SVGAGI. This CDR3 region has 13 residues. V was shortened by 7 bases and J by 4 bases, with 11 bases between the two germline ends.

The clonotype comes from a woman of 80 years or more with acute or convalescent COVID-19. J is TRBJ1-3 and V is TRBV6-5; tentative D call: TRBD1 (6 bases). The source material was peripheral blood. The CDR3 here is CASNSGAGNTIYF. CDR3 coding DNA: TGTGCCAGCAATTCAGGGGCGGGAAACACCATATATTTT.